The rows below give T cell receptor beta chains drawn from one sample of a study of blood T cell repertoires in COVID-19. Measured with immunoSEQ multiplex PCR; TCRdb has only the in-frame clones, and not every one. The data contain 180,000 or so clones, 60% to 80% of them seen just once; the ten biggest clones take up around 14%. Sequences were obtained from PBMCs or T cells enriched from blood (not recorded which). All receptors derive from a man aged 55 to 69 who had been exposed to COVID-19. The CDR3 runs from the conserved cysteine through the conserved F or W. A D gene is named only where the DNA matches it firmly. Some rows have no size entry. The others give once, few or many, or a class for an expanded clone.

CDR3 protein: CASSPSIGTGRTGELFF
CDR3 DNA: TGTGCCAGCAGCCCGAGTATCGGGACAGGGCGGACCGGGGAGCTGTTTTTT
clone size: few
J gene: TRBJ2-2
D gene: TRBD1
V gene: TRBV9
CDR3 length: 17

CDR3 protein: CATSDPLVVTPKINTGELFF
CDR3 DNA: TGTGCCACCAGTGATCCCCTCGTAGTGACACCCAAGATAAACACCGGGGAGCTGTTTTTT
clone size: -
J gene: TRBJ2-2
D gene: -
V gene: TRBV24-1
CDR3 length: 20

CDR3 protein: CASSLDSYGYTF
CDR3 DNA: TGTGCCAGCAGTTTGGACAGTTATGGCTACACCTTC
clone size: -
J gene: TRBJ1-2
D gene: -
V gene: TRBV12-3/TRBV12-4
CDR3 length: 12

CDR3 protein: CASSLKGGSGQGRAEAFF
CDR3 DNA: TGTGCCAGCAGCTTAAAAGGAGGTTCGGGACAGGGGAGAGCTGAAGCTTTCTTT
clone size: few
J gene: TRBJ1-1
D gene: TRBD1
V gene: TRBV11-2
CDR3 length: 18

CDR3 protein: CATRQLPGNQPQHF
CDR3 DNA: TGTGCCACCAGACAGCTCCCCGGCAATCAGCCCCAGCATTTT
clone size: -
J gene: TRBJ1-5
D gene: -
V gene: TRBV15
CDR3 length: 14

CDR3 protein: CASPPLGNRQGISQPQHF
CDR3 DNA: TGTGCCAGCCCGCCCCTCGGAAATCGACAGGGGATAAGTCAGCCCCAGCATTTT
clone size: -
J gene: TRBJ1-5
D gene: TRBD1
V gene: TRBV28
CDR3 length: 18

CDR3 protein: CASSFRGISYEQYF
CDR3 DNA: TGCGCCAGCAGCTTCCGCGGGATTTCCTACGAGCAGTACTTC
clone size: -
J gene: TRBJ2-7
D gene: -
V gene: TRBV5-1
CDR3 length: 14

CDR3 protein: CASSSSFPGQGWGKQFF
CDR3 DNA: TGTGCCAGCAGCTCATCTTTTCCGGGACAGGGTTGGGGGAAGCAGTTCTTC
clone size: -
J gene: TRBJ2-1
D gene: TRBD1
V gene: TRBV6-2/TRBV6-3
CDR3 length: 17

CDR3 protein: CATRGQGRSGTSGNNEQFF
CDR3 DNA: TGTGCCACCAGGGGACAGGGGCGTTCCGGGACTAGCGGGAACAATGAGCAGTTCTTC
clone size: many
J gene: TRBJ2-1
D gene: TRBD2
V gene: TRBV24-1
CDR3 length: 19

CDR3 protein: CASSLEASRATDTQYF
CDR3 DNA: TGTGCCAGCAGCTTAGAGGCTAGCCGGGCCACAGATACGCAGTATTTT
clone size: -
J gene: TRBJ2-3
D gene: -
V gene: TRBV7-8
CDR3 length: 16

CDR3 protein: CASSSDGLAGDDEQFF
CDR3 DNA: TGTGCCAGCAGCTCCGATGGGCTAGCGGGAGATGATGAGCAGTTCTTC
clone size: -
J gene: TRBJ2-1
D gene: TRBD2
V gene: TRBV7-9
CDR3 length: 16

CDR3 protein: CSVDLGAVYGYTF
CDR3 DNA: TGCAGCGTTGACCTGGGGGCGGTGTATGGCTACACCTTC
clone size: few
J gene: TRBJ1-2
D gene: -
V gene: TRBV29-1
CDR3 length: 13

CDR3 protein: CASSLGGRGSGNTIYF
CDR3 DNA: TGTGCCAGCAGCTTGGGGGGGCGAGGGTCTGGAAACACCATATATTTT
clone size: -
J gene: TRBJ1-3
D gene: -
V gene: TRBV5-4
CDR3 length: 16

CDR3 protein: CASSSTPTGIDTQYF
CDR3 DNA: TGTGCCAGCAGCTCGACACCTACAGGTATTGATACGCAGTATTTT
clone size: once
J gene: TRBJ2-3
D gene: -
V gene: TRBV11-2
CDR3 length: 15

CDR3 protein: CASSRTGGHEQFF
CDR3 DNA: TGTGCCAGCAGCAGGACAGGGGGCCATGAGCAGTTCTTC
clone size: -
J gene: TRBJ2-1
D gene: TRBD1
V gene: TRBV3-1/TRBV3-2
CDR3 length: 13

CDR3 protein: CASSLLTTGGTGGYGYIF
CDR3 DNA: TGTGCCAGTAGCCTACTTACGACAGGAGGCACGGGTGGCTATGGCTACATCTTC
clone size: -
J gene: TRBJ1-2
D gene: -
V gene: TRBV19
CDR3 length: 18